This paragraph reports one T cell receptor (beta chain). Losses at the gene ends were 7 bases for V and 4 bases for J; bases not matched to a gene: 9. The CDR3 spans 14 residues. Germline V gene lookup returns CDR1 MNHNY and CDR2 SVGAGI (reference sequence). The data originate from a study of blood T cell repertoires in COVID-19. Overall study: COVID-19 samples, acute and convalescent, were from the United States, Italy and Spain. T cells, B-cell-depleted T cells, or PBMCs provided the cDNA or gDNA that served as material.

Original methodology: Amplifying reference gene primers gave estimates of nucleated cell counts. Sequenced by immunoSEQ multiplex PCR; TCRdb stores in-frame clones only, minus some. That table supplies the V and J calls and clone size; D and trimming were determined from the DNA. The table lists about 130,000 clones, 75% to 90% of them singletons, with 3.5% to 5% in the top ten. This sequence originates from a human donor in a cohort sampled during active COVID-19. J is TRBJ2-5 and V is TRBV6-6; the match to TRBD1 covers 7 bases. The sequencing input was peripheral blood. DNA for the CDR3: TGTGCCAGCACGGTGGGACAGAGTCGAGAGACCCAGTACTTC. It specifies CASTVGQSRETQYF.